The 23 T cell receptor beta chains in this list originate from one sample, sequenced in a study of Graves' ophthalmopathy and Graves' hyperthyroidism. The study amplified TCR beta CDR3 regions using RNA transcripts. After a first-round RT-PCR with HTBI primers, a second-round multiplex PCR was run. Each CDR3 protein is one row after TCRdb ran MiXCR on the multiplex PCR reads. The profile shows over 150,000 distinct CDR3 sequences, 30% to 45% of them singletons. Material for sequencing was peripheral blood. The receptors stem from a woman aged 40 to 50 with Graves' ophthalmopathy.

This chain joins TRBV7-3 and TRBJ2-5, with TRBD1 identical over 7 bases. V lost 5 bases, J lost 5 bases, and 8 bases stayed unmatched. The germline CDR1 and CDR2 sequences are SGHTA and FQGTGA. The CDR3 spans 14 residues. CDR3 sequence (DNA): TGTGCCAGCAGCAAAGACAGGGAAAGCGAGACCCAGTACTTC. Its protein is CASSKDRESETQYF.

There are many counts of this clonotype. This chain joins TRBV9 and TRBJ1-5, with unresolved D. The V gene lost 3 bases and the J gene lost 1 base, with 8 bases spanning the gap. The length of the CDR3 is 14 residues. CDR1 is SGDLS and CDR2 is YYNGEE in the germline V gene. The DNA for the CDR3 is TGTGCCAGCAGCGCCACCGGGAGCAATCAGCCCCAGCATTTT. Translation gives CASSATGSNQPQHF.

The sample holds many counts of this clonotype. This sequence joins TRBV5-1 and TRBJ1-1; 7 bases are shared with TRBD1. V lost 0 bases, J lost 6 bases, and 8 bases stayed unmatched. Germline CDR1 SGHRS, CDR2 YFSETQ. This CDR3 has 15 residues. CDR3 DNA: TGCGCCAGCAGCTTGGGGGCAGGGGGTCCGCCTGAAGCTTTCTTT. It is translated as CASSLGAGGPPEAFF.

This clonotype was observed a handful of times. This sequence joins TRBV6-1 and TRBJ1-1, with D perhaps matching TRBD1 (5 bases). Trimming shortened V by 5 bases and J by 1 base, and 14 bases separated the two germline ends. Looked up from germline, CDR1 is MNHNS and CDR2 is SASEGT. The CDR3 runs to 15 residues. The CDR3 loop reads CASSPPPGANTEAFF. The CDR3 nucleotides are TGTGCCAGCAGTCCCCCACCCGGGGCGAACACTGAAGCTTTCTTT.

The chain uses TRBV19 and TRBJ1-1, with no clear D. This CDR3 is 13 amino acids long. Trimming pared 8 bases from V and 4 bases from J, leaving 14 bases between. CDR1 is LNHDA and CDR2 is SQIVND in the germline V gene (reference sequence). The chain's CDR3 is CASEQSWGTEAFF. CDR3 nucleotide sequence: TGTGCCAGTGAACAGTCTTGGGGCACTGAAGCTTTCTTT.

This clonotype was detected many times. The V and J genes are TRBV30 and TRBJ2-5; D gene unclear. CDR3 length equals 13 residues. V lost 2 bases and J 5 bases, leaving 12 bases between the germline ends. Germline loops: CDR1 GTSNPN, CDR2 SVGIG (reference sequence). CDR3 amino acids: CAWSPPDRETQYF. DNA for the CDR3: TGTGCCTGGAGTCCCCCCGATCGGGAGACCCAGTACTTC.

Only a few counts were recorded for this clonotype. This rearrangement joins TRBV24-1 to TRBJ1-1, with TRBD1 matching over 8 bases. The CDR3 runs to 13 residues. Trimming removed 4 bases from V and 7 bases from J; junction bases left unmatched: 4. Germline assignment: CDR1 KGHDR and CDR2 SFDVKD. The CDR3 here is CATSDRTGIEAFF. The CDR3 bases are TGTGCCACCAGTGACCGGACAGGGATTGAAGCTTTCTTT.

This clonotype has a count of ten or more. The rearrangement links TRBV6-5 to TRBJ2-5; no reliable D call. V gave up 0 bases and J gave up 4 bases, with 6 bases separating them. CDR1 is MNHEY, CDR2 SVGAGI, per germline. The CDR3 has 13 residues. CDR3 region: CASSYSWGETQYF. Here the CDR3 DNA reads TGTGCCAGCAGTTACTCGTGGGGAGAGACCCAGTACTTC.

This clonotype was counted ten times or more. The CDR3 nucleotides are TGTGCCAGCAGCTTAGAAAGGACGGATGAATACTTC. It codes for CASSLERTDEYF. The chain couples TRBV7-9 to TRBJ2-7; D gene uncertain. CDR3 length: 12 residues. Trimming pared 1 base from V and 13 bases from J, leaving 14 bases between. Germline assignment: CDR1 SEHNR and CDR2 FQNEAQ (reference sequence).

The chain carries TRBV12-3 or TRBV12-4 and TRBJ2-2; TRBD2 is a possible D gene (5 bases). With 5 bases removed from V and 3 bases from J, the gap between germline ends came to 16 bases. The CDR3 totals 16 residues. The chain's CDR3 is CASSTRTGRDTGELFF. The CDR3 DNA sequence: TGTGCCAGCAGTACTCGGACTGGAAGGGACACCGGGGAGCTGTTTTTT.

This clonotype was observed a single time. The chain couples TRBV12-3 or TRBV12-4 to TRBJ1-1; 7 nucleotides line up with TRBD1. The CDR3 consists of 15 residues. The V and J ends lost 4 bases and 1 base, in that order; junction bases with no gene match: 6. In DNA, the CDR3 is TGTGCCAGCAGTTCGGAGACAGGGTGGAACACTGAAGCTTTCTTT. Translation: CASSSETGWNTEAFF.

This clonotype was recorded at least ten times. CDR3 in amino acids: CSVGGYEQYF. Here the CDR3 DNA reads TGCAGCGTTGGAGGGTACGAGCAGTACTTC. This chain joins TRBV29-1 and TRBJ2-7, with D perhaps matching TRBD2 (5 bases). Germline V CDR1 and CDR2: SQVTM, ANQGSEA. The V and J ends lost 4 bases and 4 bases respectively, with 5 bases between them. This CDR3 has 10 amino acids.

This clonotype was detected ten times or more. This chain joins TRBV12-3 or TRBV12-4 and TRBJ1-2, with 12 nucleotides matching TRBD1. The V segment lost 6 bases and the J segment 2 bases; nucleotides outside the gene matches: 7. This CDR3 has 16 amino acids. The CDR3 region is CASRLGQGAPNYGYTF. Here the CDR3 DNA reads TGTGCCAGCAGACTGGGACAGGGGGCGCCGAACTATGGCTACACCTTC.

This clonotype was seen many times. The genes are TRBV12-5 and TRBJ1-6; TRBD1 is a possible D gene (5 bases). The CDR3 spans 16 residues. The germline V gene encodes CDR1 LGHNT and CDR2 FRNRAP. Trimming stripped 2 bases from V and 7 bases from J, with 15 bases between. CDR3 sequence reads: CASGLYRGQGNSPLHF. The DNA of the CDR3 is TGTGCTAGTGGTTTGTACCGGGGCCAAGGGAATTCACCCCTCCACTTT.

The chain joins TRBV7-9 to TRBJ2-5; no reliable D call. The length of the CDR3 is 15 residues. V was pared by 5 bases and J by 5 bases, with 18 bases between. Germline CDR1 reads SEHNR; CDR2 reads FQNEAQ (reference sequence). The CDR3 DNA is TGTGCCAGCAGCGATACCAAATTGAAGAGGGAGACCCAGTACTTC. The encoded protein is CASSDTKLKRETQYF.

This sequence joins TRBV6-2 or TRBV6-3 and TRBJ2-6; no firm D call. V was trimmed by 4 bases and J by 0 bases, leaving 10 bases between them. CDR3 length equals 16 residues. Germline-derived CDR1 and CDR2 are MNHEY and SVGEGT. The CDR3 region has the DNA TGTGCCAGCAGTTCCACTCATCGCTCTGGGGCCAACGTCCTGACTTTC. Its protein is CASSSTHRSGANVLTF.

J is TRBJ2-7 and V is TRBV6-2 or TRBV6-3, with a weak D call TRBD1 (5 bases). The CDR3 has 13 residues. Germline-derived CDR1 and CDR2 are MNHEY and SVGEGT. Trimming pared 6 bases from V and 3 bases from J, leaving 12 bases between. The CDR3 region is CASRDSLIYEQYF. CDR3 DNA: TGTGCCAGCAGAGACAGCCTCATCTACGAGCAGTACTTC.

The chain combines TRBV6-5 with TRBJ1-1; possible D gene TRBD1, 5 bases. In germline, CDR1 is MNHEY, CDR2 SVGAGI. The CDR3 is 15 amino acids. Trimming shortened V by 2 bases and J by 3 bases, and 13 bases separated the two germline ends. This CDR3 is CASSYRGGDYTEAFF. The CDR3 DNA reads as TGTGCCAGCAGTTACCGGGGGGGGGATTACACTGAAGCTTTCTTT.

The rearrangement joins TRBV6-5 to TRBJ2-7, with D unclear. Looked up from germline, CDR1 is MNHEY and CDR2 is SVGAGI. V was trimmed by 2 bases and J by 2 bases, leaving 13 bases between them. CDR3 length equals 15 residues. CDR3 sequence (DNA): TGTGCCAGCAGTTACGGGTCCCCAGGACCCTACGAGCAGTACTTC. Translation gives CASSYGSPGPYEQYF.

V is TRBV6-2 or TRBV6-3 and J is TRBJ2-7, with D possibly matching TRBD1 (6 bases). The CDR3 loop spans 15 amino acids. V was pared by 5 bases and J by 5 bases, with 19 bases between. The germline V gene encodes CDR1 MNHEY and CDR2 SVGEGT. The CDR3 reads CASSVQGPPMNEQYF. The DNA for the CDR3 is TGTGCCAGCAGTGTACAGGGCCCCCCTATGAACGAGCAGTACTTC.

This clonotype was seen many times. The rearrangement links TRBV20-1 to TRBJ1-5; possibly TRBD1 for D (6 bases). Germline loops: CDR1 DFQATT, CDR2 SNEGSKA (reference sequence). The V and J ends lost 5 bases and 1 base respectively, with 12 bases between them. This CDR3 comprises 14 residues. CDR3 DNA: TGCAGTGCTCAACAAACAGGGAGCAATCAGCCCCAGCATTTT. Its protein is CSAQQTGSNQPQHF.

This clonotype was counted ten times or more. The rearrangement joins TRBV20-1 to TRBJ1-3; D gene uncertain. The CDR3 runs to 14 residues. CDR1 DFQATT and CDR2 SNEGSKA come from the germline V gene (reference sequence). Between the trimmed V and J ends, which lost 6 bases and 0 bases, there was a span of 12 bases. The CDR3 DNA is TGCAGTGCCCCGACCGGGCCCTCTGGAAACACCATATATTTT. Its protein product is CSAPTGPSGNTIYF.

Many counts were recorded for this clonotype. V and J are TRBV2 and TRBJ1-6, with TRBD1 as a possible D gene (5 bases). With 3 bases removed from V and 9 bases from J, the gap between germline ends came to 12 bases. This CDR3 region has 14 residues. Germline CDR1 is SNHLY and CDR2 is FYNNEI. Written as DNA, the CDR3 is TGTGCCAGCAGTGACAGGGAAGGCAGTTCACCCCTCCACTTT. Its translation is CASSDREGSSPLHF.